This TCR beta chain was sequenced in a study of beta chain features in type 1 diabetes. Findings and caveats of the study: The study left unresolved whether HLA type influences TCRB rearrangement. A closer apparent resemblance between naive, central memory and Treg TCRB repertoires was seen in patients than in healthy donors.

Per the germline V gene, CDR1 is SGHRS and CDR2 is YFSETQ. The CDR3 loop spans 14 amino acids. V shed 2 bases and J 5 bases; nucleotides not matched to a gene: 7. Every isolated RNA sample was fully reverse transcribed, so sequencing captured expressed TCRB transcripts. Produced via immunoSEQ multiplex PCR; TCRdb's table is partial and in-frame only. The repertoire holds hundreds of thousands of clones, with about 29% as singletons. CD45RO/CCR7/CD25/CD127/CD95/CD27 staining was used to isolate CD4+ naive, central memory, regulatory and stem cell-like memory cells by sorting. This clone has more than one count but fewer than ten. Its matching antigen is unknown.

The V call is TRBV5-1, the J call TRBJ2-7, with 7 nucleotides matching TRBD1. The clonotype originates from a young man in good health. Sequenced material: naive CD4+ T cells from blood. The CDR3 protein is CASSLQGQRHEQYF. The DNA for the CDR3 is TGCGCCAGCAGCTTACAGGGGCAGAGACACGAGCAGTACTTC. The entire variable domain, with the rest obtained from reference TRBV5-1 and TRBJ2-7, is as follows: KAGVTQTPRYLIKTRGQQVTLSCSPISGHRSVSWYQQTPGQGLQFLFEYFSETQRNKGNFPGRFSGRQFSNSRSEMNVSTLELGDSALYLCASSLQGQRHEQYFGPGTRLTVT.